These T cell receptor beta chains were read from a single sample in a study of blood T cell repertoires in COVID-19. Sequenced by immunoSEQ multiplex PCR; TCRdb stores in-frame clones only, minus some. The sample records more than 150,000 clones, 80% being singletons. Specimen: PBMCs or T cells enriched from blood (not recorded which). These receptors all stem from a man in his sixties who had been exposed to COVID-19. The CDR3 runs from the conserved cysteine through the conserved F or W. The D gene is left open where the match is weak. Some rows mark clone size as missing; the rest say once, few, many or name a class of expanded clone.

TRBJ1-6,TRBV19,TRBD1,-,TGTGCCAGTAGTAAGCTCGGACAGGACCATAATTCACCCCTCCACTTT,CASSKLGQDHNSPLHF
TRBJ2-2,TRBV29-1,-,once,TGCAGCGTTGTAGCAGGGGCCGGGGAGCTGTTTTTT,CSVVAGAGELFF
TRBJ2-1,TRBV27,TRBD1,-,TGTGCCAGCAGTCCCCGGACAGGGGTGAGCGATGAGCAGTTCTTC,CASSPRTGVSDEQFF
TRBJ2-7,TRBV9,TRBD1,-,TGTGCCAGCAGCACTACAGGGGTCTACGAGCAGTACTTC,CASSTTGVYEQYF
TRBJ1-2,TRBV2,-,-,TGTGCCAGCAGTGATTCCGGGGGGGGCTATGGCTACACCTTC,CASSDSGGGYGYTF
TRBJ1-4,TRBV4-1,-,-,TGCGCCAGCAGCAAAATGGGGGGGAATGAAAAACTGTTTTTT,CASSKMGGNEKLFF
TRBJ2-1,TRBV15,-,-,TGTGCCACCAGCAGAGCTGCTCCGGGACATTCGTTCTTC,CATSRAAPGHSFF
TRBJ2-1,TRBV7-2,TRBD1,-,TGTGCCAGCAGCACGTCGACAGGGGGCTCCTACAATGAGCAGTTCTTC,CASSTSTGGSYNEQFF
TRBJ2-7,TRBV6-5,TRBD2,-,TGTGCCAGCAGTCCCCTACTAGCGGGAGTTAGCGAGCAGTACTTC,CASSPLLAGVSEQYF
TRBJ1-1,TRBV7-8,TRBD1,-,TGTGCCAGCAGCTTGGGACAGGGCACTGAAGCTTTCTTT,CASSLGQGTEAFF
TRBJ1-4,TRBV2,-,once,TGTGCCAGCAAAGACAGCGCAACTAATGAAAAACTGTTTTTT,CASKDSATNEKLFF
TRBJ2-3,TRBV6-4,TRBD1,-,TGTGCCAGCAGTGAGCGGGGGACAGGGGGCTTTGATACGCAGTATTTT,CASSERGTGGFDTQYF
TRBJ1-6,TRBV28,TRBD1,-,TGTGCCAGCACATATTCGGTGGGGGACAGGGGAACTTATAATTCACCCCTCCACTTT,CASTYSVGDRGTYNSPLHF
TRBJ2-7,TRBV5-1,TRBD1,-,TGCGCCAGCAGTTCCGGGACAGGGGAAAAAGAGCAGTACTTC,CASSSGTGEKEQYF
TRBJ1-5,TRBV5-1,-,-,TGCGCCAGCAGCTTGGGAGAGAATAGTGGCAATCAGCCCCAGCATTTT,CASSLGENSGNQPQHF
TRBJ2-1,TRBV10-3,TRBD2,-,TGTGCCATCGGGGGAGGACTAGGCGGCTCCTACAATGAGCAGTTCTTC,CAIGGGLGGSYNEQFF